Listed below are T cell receptor beta chains from one sample, sequenced in a study of blood T cell repertoires in COVID-19. This table comes from immunoSEQ multiplex PCR, and its TCRdb copy is limited to in-frame clones, with some not included. The table lists around 180,000 clones, roughly 76% of them singletons. Input material: peripheral blood. These receptors all stem from a woman aged 80 or over with COVID-19, enrolled during active disease. Both conserved end residues are part of each CDR3. Fields, in order: CDR3 length, J gene, V gene, D gene, clone size, CDR3 protein, CDR3 DNA. A D gene is named only where the DNA matches it firmly. Not every row has a clone size; where given, it reads once, few, many or a size class.

cdr3_length: 14; j_call: TRBJ1-6; v_call: TRBV19; d_call: .; clone_size: few; cdr3_aa: CASSIDRGSSPLHF; cdr3_nt: TGTGCCAGTAGTATAGATAGGGGTAGTTCACCCCTCCACTTT
cdr3_length: 15; j_call: TRBJ2-5; v_call: TRBV19; d_call: TRBD1; clone_size: few; cdr3_aa: CASSPGTGWGETQYF; cdr3_nt: TGTGCCAGTAGTCCCGGGACAGGATGGGGAGAGACCCAGTACTTC
cdr3_length: 12; j_call: TRBJ2-1; v_call: TRBV10-3; d_call: .; clone_size: .; cdr3_aa: CASLGLYNEQFF; cdr3_nt: TGTGCCTCCCTTGGGCTCTACAATGAGCAGTTCTTC
cdr3_length: 16; j_call: TRBJ2-1; v_call: TRBV5-1; d_call: TRBD2; clone_size: .; cdr3_aa: CASSLGPSGRADEQFF; cdr3_nt: TGCGCCAGCAGCTTGGGGCCTAGCGGGAGGGCCGATGAGCAGTTCTTC
cdr3_length: 15; j_call: TRBJ2-7; v_call: TRBV6-5; d_call: TRBD2; clone_size: .; cdr3_aa: CASKLAGGPTYEQYF; cdr3_nt: TGTGCCAGCAAATTGGCGGGAGGGCCGACCTACGAGCAGTACTTC
cdr3_length: 13; j_call: TRBJ1-1; v_call: TRBV5-1; d_call: .; clone_size: .; cdr3_aa: CASSSRGNTEAFF; cdr3_nt: TGCGCCAGCAGTTCCCGAGGGAACACTGAAGCTTTCTTT
cdr3_length: 17; j_call: TRBJ2-5; v_call: TRBV28; d_call: .; clone_size: .; cdr3_aa: CASSSPPGGGSGETQYF; cdr3_nt: TGTGCCAGCAGTTCCCCCCCCGGGGGCGGGAGCGGTGAGACCCAGTACTTC
cdr3_length: 16; j_call: TRBJ2-5; v_call: TRBV28; d_call: TRBD1; clone_size: .; cdr3_aa: CASMTRSDRGAETQYF; cdr3_nt: TGTGCCAGCATGACCAGATCGGACAGGGGAGCGGAGACCCAGTACTTC
cdr3_length: 12; j_call: TRBJ1-2; v_call: TRBV7-2; d_call: TRBD1; clone_size: .; cdr3_aa: CASSPDRGGYTF; cdr3_nt: TGTGCCAGCAGCCCGGACAGGGGCGGCTACACCTTC
cdr3_length: 16; j_call: TRBJ2-2; v_call: TRBV7-8; d_call: TRBD1; clone_size: few; cdr3_aa: CASSLFQRQGAGELFF; cdr3_nt: TGTGCCAGCAGCTTATTCCAGAGACAGGGGGCCGGGGAGCTGTTTTTT
cdr3_length: 15; j_call: TRBJ1-2; v_call: TRBV11-1; d_call: .; clone_size: .; cdr3_aa: CASSPRTDTNYGYTF; cdr3_nt: TGTGCCAGCAGCCCAAGGACAGATACTAACTATGGCTACACCTTC
cdr3_length: 16; j_call: TRBJ2-3; v_call: TRBV24-1; d_call: .; clone_size: .; cdr3_aa: CATSDDRNFGTDTQYF; cdr3_nt: TGTGCCACCAGTGATGACAGGAATTTTGGCACAGATACGCAGTATTTT
cdr3_length: 14; j_call: TRBJ1-4; v_call: TRBV5-5; d_call: TRBD1; clone_size: .; cdr3_aa: CASSWYGTGEKLFF; cdr3_nt: TGTGCCAGCAGCTGGTACGGGACAGGTGAAAAACTGTTTTTT
cdr3_length: 15; j_call: TRBJ2-5; v_call: TRBV6-2/TRBV6-3; d_call: .; clone_size: .; cdr3_aa: CASSSTDTHQETQYF; cdr3_nt: TGTGCCAGCAGTTCAACGGACACCCATCAAGAGACCCAGTACTTC
cdr3_length: 15; j_call: TRBJ2-2; v_call: TRBV3-1/TRBV3-2; d_call: .; clone_size: .; cdr3_aa: CASSQDSTGTGELFF; cdr3_nt: TGTGCCAGCAGCCAAGACTCGACGGGGACCGGGGAGCTGTTTTTT
cdr3_length: 14; j_call: TRBJ2-5; v_call: TRBV7-2; d_call: TRBD2; clone_size: .; cdr3_aa: CASSLLAGSETQYF; cdr3_nt: TGTGCCAGCAGCTTACTAGCGGGATCAGAGACCCAGTACTTC
cdr3_length: 13; j_call: TRBJ2-2; v_call: TRBV3-1/TRBV3-2; d_call: .; clone_size: .; cdr3_aa: CASSQLTAGELFF; cdr3_nt: TGTGCCAGCAGCCAATTAACGGCCGGGGAGCTGTTTTTT
cdr3_length: 18; j_call: TRBJ2-3; v_call: TRBV18; d_call: TRBD2; clone_size: .; cdr3_aa: CASSPRRGTSSDTDTQYF; cdr3_nt: TGTGCCAGCTCACCACGGCGAGGGACTAGCAGTGACACAGATACGCAGTATTTT
cdr3_length: 13; j_call: TRBJ1-2; v_call: TRBV27; d_call: .; clone_size: many; cdr3_aa: CASSFSGAGGYTF; cdr3_nt: TGTGCCAGCAGTTTTTCAGGGGCGGGTGGCTACACCTTC
cdr3_length: 15; j_call: TRBJ1-1; v_call: TRBV5-1; d_call: TRBD1; clone_size: .; cdr3_aa: CASSLAGTGDFEAFF; cdr3_nt: TGCGCCAGCAGCTTGGCCGGGACAGGGGACTTTGAAGCTTTCTTT
cdr3_length: 15; j_call: TRBJ1-2; v_call: TRBV7-8; d_call: .; clone_size: once; cdr3_aa: CASSAQGFSDYGYTF; cdr3_nt: TGTGCCAGCAGCGCACAGGGTTTTTCTGACTATGGCTACACCTTC
cdr3_length: 15; j_call: TRBJ1-2; v_call: TRBV19; d_call: TRBD1; clone_size: few; cdr3_aa: CASSTRDRVVWGPSF; cdr3_nt: TGTGCCAGTAGTACCCGGGACAGAGTTGTTTGGGGTCCATCCTTC
cdr3_length: 13; j_call: TRBJ1-1; v_call: TRBV19; d_call: .; clone_size: .; cdr3_aa: CASSIPQGIKAFF; cdr3_nt: TGTGCCAGTAGTATACCCCAGGGGATTAAAGCTTTCTTT
cdr3_length: 14; j_call: TRBJ1-1; v_call: TRBV10-3; d_call: TRBD1; clone_size: .; cdr3_aa: CAIRRQGINTEAFF; cdr3_nt: TGTGCCATCAGACGACAGGGGATCAACACTGAAGCTTTCTTT
cdr3_length: 14; j_call: TRBJ1-5; v_call: TRBV4-1; d_call: TRBD1; clone_size: .; cdr3_aa: CASSVDRYNQPQHF; cdr3_nt: TGCGCCAGCAGCGTGGACAGGTATAATCAGCCCCAGCATTTT
cdr3_length: 16; j_call: TRBJ1-3; v_call: TRBV19; d_call: .; clone_size: .; cdr3_aa: CASSIPRLSSGNTIYF; cdr3_nt: TGTGCCAGTAGTATCCCCCGGTTGAGCTCTGGAAACACCATATATTTT
cdr3_length: 13; j_call: TRBJ1-4; v_call: TRBV5-1; d_call: .; clone_size: .; cdr3_aa: CASSLSTNEKLFF; cdr3_nt: TGCGCCAGCAGCCTGTCAACTAATGAAAAACTGTTTTTT
cdr3_length: 13; j_call: TRBJ1-3; v_call: TRBV2; d_call: .; clone_size: .; cdr3_aa: CASTRFSGNTIYF; cdr3_nt: TGTGCCAGCACCAGGTTCTCTGGAAACACCATATATTTT
cdr3_length: 14; j_call: TRBJ1-2; v_call: TRBV27; d_call: TRBD1; clone_size: .; cdr3_aa: CASSRRRGLYGYTF; cdr3_nt: TGTGCCAGCAGTCGCCGCAGGGGGCTGTATGGCTACACCTTC
cdr3_length: 15; j_call: TRBJ2-4; v_call: TRBV7-9; d_call: TRBD2; clone_size: .; cdr3_aa: CASSPYGTSGNIQYF; cdr3_nt: TGTGCCAGCAGCCCGTACGGGACTAGCGGGAACATTCAGTACTTC
cdr3_length: 18; j_call: TRBJ2-3; v_call: TRBV5-5; d_call: TRBD2; clone_size: .; cdr3_aa: CASSTTSGGSRGTDTQYF; cdr3_nt: TGTGCCAGCAGCACTACTAGCGGGGGGTCCCGGGGCACAGATACGCAGTATTTT
cdr3_length: 11; j_call: TRBJ2-5; v_call: TRBV6-2/TRBV6-3; d_call: .; clone_size: .; cdr3_aa: CASSHSQTQYF; cdr3_nt: TGTGCCAGCAGTCATAGTCAGACCCAGTACTTC
cdr3_length: 14; j_call: TRBJ1-2; v_call: TRBV9; d_call: TRBD1; clone_size: .; cdr3_aa: CASSVGDSVEGYTF; cdr3_nt: TGTGCCAGCAGCGTTGGGGACAGCGTGGAAGGCTACACCTTC
cdr3_length: 15; j_call: TRBJ2-5; v_call: TRBV5-1; d_call: .; clone_size: .; cdr3_aa: CASSLAGPRGETQYF; cdr3_nt: TGCGCCAGCAGCTTGGCCGGGCCCCGAGGGGAGACCCAGTACTTC
cdr3_length: 13; j_call: TRBJ2-2; v_call: TRBV5-1; d_call: .; clone_size: .; cdr3_aa: CASSPGSGGELFF; cdr3_nt: TGCGCCAGCAGCCCCGGTAGTGGCGGGGAGCTGTTTTTT
cdr3_length: 16; j_call: TRBJ2-4; v_call: TRBV14; d_call: TRBD1; clone_size: .; cdr3_aa: CASSQVGQGTKNIQYF; cdr3_nt: TGTGCCAGCAGCCAAGTAGGACAGGGAACCAAAAACATTCAGTACTTC
cdr3_length: 18; j_call: TRBJ2-4; v_call: TRBV7-2; d_call: TRBD1; clone_size: .; cdr3_aa: CASSPRGQGRGAKNIQYF; cdr3_nt: TGTGCCAGCAGCCCCAGGGGACAGGGAAGGGGTGCCAAAAACATTCAGTACTTC
cdr3_length: 14; j_call: TRBJ1-3; v_call: TRBV28; d_call: .; clone_size: .; cdr3_aa: CASSQRDIGNTIYF; cdr3_nt: TGTGCCAGCAGTCAACGGGACATCGGAAACACCATATATTTT
cdr3_length: 12; j_call: TRBJ2-7; v_call: TRBV7-9; d_call: .; clone_size: .; cdr3_aa: CASNRDSHEQYF; cdr3_nt: TGTGCCAGTAATCGGGACTCCCACGAGCAGTACTTC
cdr3_length: 19; j_call: TRBJ2-6; v_call: TRBV7-3; d_call: TRBD1; clone_size: .; cdr3_aa: CASSPRPGQGASGANVLTF; cdr3_nt: TGTGCCAGCAGTCCTCGACCGGGACAGGGGGCGTCTGGGGCCAACGTCCTGACTTTC
cdr3_length: 15; j_call: TRBJ2-3; v_call: TRBV7-9; d_call: .; clone_size: .; cdr3_aa: CASSLGAGGTDTQYF; cdr3_nt: TGTGCCAGCAGCTTAGGGGCGGGTGGCACAGATACGCAGTATTTT
cdr3_length: 14; j_call: TRBJ2-2; v_call: TRBV2; d_call: .; clone_size: .; cdr3_aa: CASRQGFNTGELFF; cdr3_nt: TGTGCCAGCAGACAGGGCTTCAACACCGGGGAGCTGTTTTTT
cdr3_length: 14; j_call: TRBJ1-3; v_call: TRBV18; d_call: .; clone_size: .; cdr3_aa: CASSQAFSGNTIYF; cdr3_nt: TGTGCCAGCTCACAAGCTTTCTCTGGAAACACCATATATTTT
cdr3_length: 16; j_call: TRBJ2-5; v_call: TRBV6-6; d_call: TRBD1; clone_size: .; cdr3_aa: CASSSHDRGTEETQYF; cdr3_nt: TGTGCCAGCAGTTCCCATGACAGGGGGACGGAGGAGACCCAGTACTTC
cdr3_length: 16; j_call: TRBJ2-5; v_call: TRBV3-1/TRBV3-2; d_call: TRBD2; clone_size: once; cdr3_aa: CASSPTGTSGRKTQYF; cdr3_nt: TGTGCCAGCAGCCCAACCGGGACTAGCGGTCGAAAGACCCAGTACTTC
cdr3_length: 16; j_call: TRBJ1-2; v_call: TRBV6-5; d_call: .; clone_size: .; cdr3_aa: CASSYSLTATNYGYTF; cdr3_nt: TGTGCCAGCAGTTACTCGCTGACAGCCACTAACTATGGCTACACCTTC
cdr3_length: 15; j_call: TRBJ2-3; v_call: TRBV6-5; d_call: TRBD1; clone_size: once; cdr3_aa: CASRETGAHTDTQYF; cdr3_nt: TGTGCCAGCAGAGAGACAGGGGCCCACACAGATACGCAGTATTTT
cdr3_length: 13; j_call: TRBJ1-2; v_call: TRBV27; d_call: TRBD1; clone_size: few; cdr3_aa: CASSGQGFAGYTF; cdr3_nt: TGTGCCAGTTCAGGACAGGGGTTCGCTGGCTACACCTTC
cdr3_length: 14; j_call: TRBJ2-2; v_call: TRBV7-9; d_call: .; clone_size: .; cdr3_aa: CASRDARGTGELFF; cdr3_nt: TGTGCCAGCAGAGACGCACGGGGCACCGGGGAGCTGTTTTTT
cdr3_length: 13; j_call: TRBJ1-1; v_call: TRBV7-9; d_call: .; clone_size: .; cdr3_aa: CASRSQGGTEAFF; cdr3_nt: TGTGCCAGCAGGTCTCAGGGTGGCACTGAAGCTTTCTTT
cdr3_length: 16; j_call: TRBJ2-3; v_call: TRBV5-1; d_call: .; clone_size: .; cdr3_aa: CASSSRGPSGQSTQYF; cdr3_nt: TGCGCCAGCTCGTCACGGGGACCTTCTGGACAGAGTACGCAGTATTTT
cdr3_length: 13; j_call: TRBJ2-7; v_call: TRBV3-1/TRBV3-2; d_call: .; clone_size: .; cdr3_aa: CASSSQYSYEQYF; cdr3_nt: TGTGCCAGCAGCTCACAGTATTCCTACGAGCAGTACTTC
cdr3_length: 14; j_call: TRBJ2-1; v_call: TRBV5-5; d_call: .; clone_size: .; cdr3_aa: CASSPSFELNEQFF; cdr3_nt: TGTGCCAGCAGCCCCTCTTTCGAGCTCAATGAGCAGTTCTTC
cdr3_length: 13; j_call: TRBJ1-2; v_call: TRBV25-1; d_call: .; clone_size: .; cdr3_aa: CASSRQGRYGYTF; cdr3_nt: TGTGCCAGCAGTCGGCAGGGAAGGTATGGCTACACCTTC
cdr3_length: 12; j_call: TRBJ1-4; v_call: TRBV2; d_call: .; clone_size: .; cdr3_aa: CAASGSNEKLFF; cdr3_nt: TGTGCCGCTTCCGGGTCTAATGAAAAACTGTTTTTT
cdr3_length: 14; j_call: TRBJ1-4; v_call: TRBV5-8; d_call: TRBD1; clone_size: .; cdr3_aa: CASSQDRPNEKLFF; cdr3_nt: TGTGCCAGCAGCCAGGACAGGCCAAATGAAAAACTGTTTTTT
cdr3_length: 14; j_call: TRBJ1-2; v_call: TRBV19; d_call: .; clone_size: .; cdr3_aa: CASRRAGSNYGYTF; cdr3_nt: TGTGCCAGTAGGAGGGCGGGTTCTAACTATGGCTACACCTTC
cdr3_length: 15; j_call: TRBJ2-7; v_call: TRBV11-2; d_call: TRBD2; clone_size: .; cdr3_aa: CASSLREGMTYEQYF; cdr3_nt: TGTGCCAGCAGCTTAAGGGAGGGGATGACCTACGAGCAGTACTTC